Shown below are 28 T cell receptor beta chains from a single sample sequenced in a study of beta chain features in type 1 diabetes. General study points: All four CD4+ subsets from Type 1 diabetes patients carried moderately but significantly shorter TCRB CDR3s.

The entirety of the isolated RNA underwent reverse transcription, so expressed TCRB transcripts were sequenced. Produced via immunoSEQ multiplex PCR; TCRdb's table is partial and in-frame only. Among about 370,000 clones listed, 8% to 10% were seen once. Antigen specificity for these receptors is unknown. What was sequenced was central memory CD4+ T cells from blood. These receptors were obtained from a man aged 30 to 39 with type 1 diabetes.

The chain employs TRBV2 and TRBJ1-2, with D uncertain. The germline CDR1 and CDR2 sequences are SNHLY and FYNNEI. The CDR3 length is 11 residues. V dropped 7 bases and J dropped 7 bases, with 10 bases sitting between them. The CDR3 sequence: CASTTGSGYTF. The CDR3 nucleotides are TGTGCCAGCACTACGGGCTCTGGCTACACCTTC.

This clone was picked up a small number of times. The rearrangement links TRBV30 to TRBJ2-7, with TRBD1 identical over 7 bases. The V and J ends lost 3 bases and 2 bases, in that order; junction bases with no gene match: 10. The germline V gene has CDR1 GTSNPN and CDR2 SVGIG (reference sequence). The CDR3 totals 15 residues. The CDR3 loop reads CAWRDRGQNTYEQYF. The DNA of the CDR3 is TGTGCCTGGAGGGACCGGGGACAGAACACCTACGAGCAGTACTTC. Full variable domain (rest looked up from reference TRBV30 and TRBJ2-7): SQTIHQWPATLVQPVGSPLSLECTVEGTSNPNLYWYRQAAGRGLQLLFYSVGIGQISSEVPQNLSASRPQDRQFILSSKKLLLSDSGFYLCAWRDRGQNTYEQYFGPGTRLTVT.

The CDR3 coding sequence is TGTGCCAGCAGTCCCAGGGGCCTTTTCTATGGCTACACCTTC. Protein: CASSPRGLFYGYTF. This chain connects TRBV27 to TRBJ1-2, with D possibly being TRBD1 (6 bases). The CDR3 is 14 amino acids. Between the trimmed V and J ends, which lost 5 bases and 4 bases, there was a span of 14 bases. Germline assignment: CDR1 MNHEY and CDR2 SMNVEV (reference sequence).

This clone was counted a few times. The genes are TRBV29-1 and TRBJ1-1; TRBD1 might be the D (6 bases). This CDR3 is built from 14 residues. V was shortened by 2 bases and J by 4 bases, with 14 bases between the two germline ends. Germline CDR1 reads SQVTM; CDR2 reads ANQGSEA. CDR3 DNA: TGCAGCGTTGAAAGGGGGGGGCTAGGCACTGAAGCTTTCTTT. Translated, it gives CSVERGGLGTEAFF.

In the case of this clone: The sample carries other DNA sequences with the same CDR3. The chain employs TRBV19 and TRBJ2-1; possibly TRBD1 for D (5 bases). The CDR3 is made up of 14 amino acids. The ends were cut back, 4 bases at V and 9 bases at J, with 16 bases in the middle. CDR1 is LNHDA, CDR2 SQIVND, per germline (reference sequence). As DNA, the CDR3 is TGTGCCAGTAGTACCGGGCAGGGATCGAGTGAGCAGTTCTTC. Protein product: CASSTGQGSSEQFF.

The chain couples TRBV7-9 to TRBJ1-5, with D possibly TRBD1 on 6 matching bases. Germline V gene lookup returns CDR1 SEHNR and CDR2 FQNEAQ (reference sequence). V was pared by 7 bases and J by 3 bases, with 13 bases between. The CDR3 has 14 residues. CDR3 in amino acids: CASKGDGDNQPQHF. In nucleotides, the CDR3 is TGTGCCAGCAAGGGGGACGGGGACAATCAGCCCCAGCATTTT.

This clone has a single count. The chain joins TRBV28 to TRBJ1-5, with D perhaps matching TRBD1 (5 bases). The CDR3 contains 16 residues. Trimming took 2 bases from V and 9 from J, leaving 20 bases between them. Germline CDR1 reads MDHEN; CDR2 reads SYDVKM. In DNA, the CDR3 is TGTGCCAGCAGTTTAGGGGGTAGGTATCGCGGCCCGCCCCAGCATTTT. The encoded protein is CASSLGGRYRGPPQHF.

This clone was detected only a few times. DNA of the CDR3: TGTGCCAGCAGCTTATCAGGGTGGGGTCAGCCCCAGCATTTT. Its protein product is CASSLSGWGQPQHF. The rearrangement uses TRBV11-2 and TRBJ1-5; D possibly corresponds to TRBD1 (5 bases). V shed 2 bases and J shed 6 bases, with 11 bases lying between them. Germline CDR1 and CDR2: SGHAT and FQNNGV. The CDR3 sequence is 14 residues long.

This clone occurred many times. The V call is TRBV6-5, the J call TRBJ1-2; D is possibly TRBD1 (6 bases). CDR3 size: 11 residues. V was cut by 6 bases and J by 13 bases, with 15 bases left in between. Germline values: CDR1 MNHEY, CDR2 SVGAGI. CDR3: CASRNSGHSTF. Here the CDR3 DNA reads TGTGCCAGCAGGAACTCGGGACATAGCACCTTC.

This clone was seen only a few times. The chain has TRBV7-9 and TRBJ1-1; 10 bases line up with TRBD1. Trimming took 5 bases from V and 5 from J; bases not matched to a gene: 17. The CDR3 extends over 18 amino acids. Germline lookup yields CDR1 SEHNR and CDR2 FQNEAQ (reference sequence). CDR3 sequence: CASSQIVQRDRGRTEAFF. For the CDR3, the DNA is TGTGCCAGCAGCCAAATCGTTCAAAGGGACAGGGGAAGGACTGAAGCTTTCTTT.

The chain recombines TRBV6-6 with TRBJ2-3; TRBD1 matches at 8 bases. The CDR3 loop spans 15 amino acids. Germline V gene lookup returns CDR1 MNHNY and CDR2 SVGAGI (reference sequence). V lost 5 bases to trimming and J lost 1 base; unmatched junction nucleotides: 5. The CDR3 nucleotides are TGTGCCAGCAGTGAGTTGGACAGGGGCACAGATACGCAGTATTTT. Translation gives CASSELDRGTDTQYF.

This clone has only a few counts. The V call is TRBV6-6, the J call TRBJ2-2; maybe TRBD1 (5 bases). Germline V gene lookup returns CDR1 MNHNY and CDR2 SVGAGI (reference sequence). The CDR3 has 14 residues. V was clipped by 7 bases and J by 1 base, with 10 bases between them. This CDR3 reads CASKVDRNTGELFF. CDR3 DNA: TGTGCCAGCAAAGTCGACAGGAACACCGGGGAGCTGTTTTTT.

This chain connects TRBV5-1 to TRBJ2-7; D is perhaps TRBD1 (6 bases). This CDR3 is 15 amino acids long. V was clipped by 5 bases and J by 7 bases, with 22 bases between them. Germline V gene sequence: CDR1 SGHRS, CDR2 YFSETQ. CDR3 DNA sequence: TGCGCCAGCAGTATCTCTCGGCCAGGGGCCCATGAGCAGTACTTC. Its translation: CASSISRPGAHEQYF.

This clone has a handful of counts. The chain couples TRBV6-6 to TRBJ2-7, with TRBD2 identical over 8 bases. The CDR3 spans 11 residues. Germline V gene sequence: CDR1 MNHNY, CDR2 SVGAGI (reference sequence). V trimming: 11 bases; J trimming: 4 bases; junction bases outside the gene matches: 4. The CDR3 nucleotides read TGTGCCTCCGGGGGGGAGTACGAGCAGTACTTC. As protein: CASGGEYEQYF.

This chain links TRBV10-3 with TRBJ1-1; D is uncertain. The CDR3 sequence is 12 residues long. Germline CDR1 is ENHRY and CDR2 is SYGVKD. The ends were cut back, 5 bases at V and 1 base at J, with 5 bases in the middle. Written as DNA, the CDR3 is TGTGCCATCAGTACCTCGAACACTGAAGCTTTCTTT. As protein: CAISTSNTEAFF.

This chain joins TRBV20-1 and TRBJ1-2, with D unresolved. The CDR3 extends over 11 amino acids. V was pared by 8 bases and J by 8 bases, with 15 bases between. CDR1 DFQATT and CDR2 SNEGSKA come from the germline V gene (reference sequence). CDR3 coding DNA: TGCAGTACCTTAGGCCCCGCCGGCTACACCTTC. Protein sequence: CSTLGPAGYTF.

This clone appeared a few times. The chain recombines TRBV9 with TRBJ1-4; D perhaps matches TRBD1 (6 bases). Germline V gene lookup returns CDR1 SGDLS and CDR2 YYNGEE. This CDR3 is 14 amino acids long. V lost 4 bases and J 6 bases, leaving 13 bases between the germline ends. In DNA, the CDR3 is TGTGCCAGCAGCAAGCTCGGGGGGCATGAAAAACTGTTTTTT. This translates into CASSKLGGHEKLFF. Based on the CDR3 plus reference TRBV9 and TRBJ1-4, the full variable domain is DSGVTQTPKHLITATGQRVTLRCSPRSGDLSVYWYQQSLDQGLQFLIQYYNGEERAKGNILERFSAQQFPDLHSELNLSSLELGDSALYFCASSKLGGHEKLFFGSGTQLSVL.

This clone has a count of ten or more. The chain is built from TRBV27 and TRBJ2-3; TRBD2 might be the D (5 bases). Germline assignment: CDR1 MNHEY and CDR2 SMNVEV (reference sequence). V lost 9 bases to trimming and J lost 1 base, with 8 bases between them. This CDR3 spans 12 amino acids. CDR3 amino acids: CASRRGTDTQYF. The CDR3 DNA reads TGTGCCAGTAGGCGGGGCACAGATACGCAGTATTTT.

This clone was seen only a few times. V is TRBV20-1 and J is TRBJ1-1; no clear D gene. Germline values: CDR1 DFQATT, CDR2 SNEGSKA (reference sequence). This CDR3 has 11 amino acids. Trimming took off 6 bases at V and 2 bases at J, with 7 bases between the two ends. Here the CDR3 DNA reads TGCAGTGCAGGGCAAAACACTGAAGCTTTCTTT. It yields the protein CSAGQNTEAFF.

V and J are TRBV6-5 and TRBJ2-2; tentative D call: TRBD2 (5 bases). There are 13 residues in the CDR3. With 4 bases removed from V and 7 bases from J, the gap between germline ends came to 10 bases. Germline CDR1 reads MNHEY; CDR2 reads SVGAGI. The CDR3 DNA reads TGTGCCAGCAGTTTACGGGGAGTCGGGGAGCTGTTTTTT. Residues: CASSLRGVGELFF.

The chain uses TRBV4-1 and TRBJ1-6; D is uncertain. Germline CDR1 reads MGHRA; CDR2 reads YSYEKL. Trimming left V 1 base short and J 8 bases short, with 12 bases between. The CDR3 consists of 15 residues. Written as DNA, the CDR3 is TGCGCCAGCAGCCAAGTGGTGAATCCGCATTCACCCCTCCACTTT. It specifies CASSQVVNPHSPLHF.

This clone was counted many times. V is TRBV18 and J is TRBJ2-6; a weak D match, TRBD2 (6 bases). Per germline, CDR1 KGHSH and CDR2 LQKENI. The CDR3 has 17 residues. The V end was cut by 1 base, the J end by 0 bases, with 10 bases between. CDR3 nucleotide sequence: TGTGCCAGCTCACCACAGGAGGGACTCTCTGGGGCCAACGTCCTGACTTTC. It yields the protein CASSPQEGLSGANVLTF.

Many counts were recorded for this clone. The chain carries TRBV2 and TRBJ1-1; D is unclear. The CDR3 loop spans 15 amino acids. CDR1 is SNHLY and CDR2 is FYNNEI in the germline V gene. The germline V and J ends were trimmed by 4 bases and 6 bases, with 18 bases remaining between them. The CDR3 DNA reads as TGTGCCAGCAGTGTAGGGTCTCACTTTGGGGCTGAAGCTTTCTTT. Translating it yields CASSVGSHFGAEAFF.

This clone was counted many times. This sequence joins TRBV5-5 and TRBJ1-5; the D is unclear. Germline V gene data show CDR1 as SGHKS and CDR2 as YYEKEE (reference sequence). V lost 0 bases and J lost 0, with 16 bases in between. CDR3 length: 18 residues. As DNA, the CDR3 is TGTGCCAGCAGCTTGGAGGATGGGTTCCCTTATAGCAATCAGCCCCAGCATTTT. Amino acid sequence: CASSLEDGFPYSNQPQHF.

V is TRBV6-1 and J is TRBJ1-1; D perhaps matches TRBD1 (5 bases). CDR3 length equals 15 residues. Germline assignment: CDR1 MNHNS and CDR2 SASEGT. The V gene lost 6 bases and the J gene lost 4 bases, with 18 bases spanning the gap. CDR3: CASSPLQGRGTEAFF. DNA of the CDR3: TGTGCCAGCAGCCCTCTCCAAGGGAGGGGCACTGAAGCTTTCTTT.

The chain employs TRBV5-4 and TRBJ1-5; 7 bases are shared with TRBD1. The CDR3 length is 18 residues. The junction had 14 bases not matched to a gene; V was cut back by 4 bases and J by 1 base. The V gene's germline CDR1 is SGHNT and CDR2 YYREEE (reference sequence). Here the CDR3 DNA reads TGTGCCAGCAGCGCGGGAACCCCAGGGGGGTCAAGCAATCAGCCCCAGCATTTT. Translation gives CASSAGTPGGSSNQPQHF.

This rearrangement joins TRBV4-3 to TRBJ2-2; D might be TRBD2 (5 bases). Germline loops: CDR1 LGHNA, CDR2 YSLEER. With 1 base removed from V and 0 bases from J, the gap between germline ends came to 9 bases. This CDR3 has 16 amino acids. The CDR3 DNA is TGCGCCAGCAGCCAAGGGGAGAGTACGAACACCGGGGAGCTGTTTTTT. Protein: CASSQGESTNTGELFF.

This chain links TRBV4-2 with TRBJ1-5; 7 nucleotides agree with TRBD1. V dropped 5 bases and J dropped 3; count of bases not matched to a gene: 13. The germline V gene encodes CDR1 LGHNA and CDR2 YNFKEQ. This CDR3 region has 17 residues. CDR3 sequence (DNA): TGTGCCAGCAGCTTAGGAGGGTCAGGGGGGTTCAATCAGCCCCAGCATTTT. This sequence encodes CASSLGGSGGFNQPQHF.